This record looks at one TCR beta chain sequence and its context. This clonotype has more than one count but fewer than ten. Its antigen remains unidentified. Base quality data are lacking; no much larger clone is found one base away. This sample was included in a study of blood T cells in healthy people across ages (dated by TCRdb to between 2015 and 2017). About the study as a whole: In model experiments, template switching captured roughly one uniquely barcoded TCR beta cDNA molecule for every two T cells. To avoid experimental bias, donors of different ages were distributed randomly across sequencing lanes. The donors were divided into four age groups: young (average around 15 years), middle-aged (about 40), aged (about 60) and long-lived (nearly 85). Using deep sequencing normalized with unique cDNA molecular identifiers, the study measured how TCR beta repertoire diversity changes with age. The study analyzed two additional independent replicas of 1 million unique cDNA reads from the same blood draw for two donors, one aged 18 to 29 and one aged 80 or older. Broad study findings and their caveats: A strong correlation was found between observed TCR beta diversity and the percentage of naive T cells measured by flow cytometry. Estimates of total diversity based on one million sequenced T cells were regarded as lower bounds and as underestimates. The CMV infection status of donors was not known, potentially confounding age-related changes in expanded clonotypes. As age increased, observed TCR beta diversity per million T cells dropped in a roughly linear way, and a significant reduction was already evident by age about 40. Compared with the aged group, the long-lived group had more naive CD4+ T cells, fewer expanded clones and increased TCR diversity, suggesting age selection. Because profiling used bulk unsorted PBMCs, naive and antigen-experienced compartments could not be compared conclusively.

Preparation of the library involved 5' RACE. A second PCR of about 7 to 12 cycles was run with a J-beta primer mix and a sample-barcoded 5' primer. Each TCR beta cDNA molecule received a unique molecular identifier from a template-switch 5' adaptor carrying 12 random nucleotides. Each sample yielded at least 2.5 million CDR3-containing paired-end reads. The Mint cDNA synthesis kit, primed by a TRBC-specific oligonucleotide, was used to synthesize first-strand cDNA from all RNA. Following uracil-DNA glycosylase treatment, a first 18-cycle PCR with universal primers M1SS and BC2_uni_R was performed on all cDNA. In the source study's methods: For normalization, 1 million high-quality reads, each with a distinct molecular identifier, were randomly selected from each sample. Instead of being binned into consensus sequences, reads with shared molecular identifiers were discarded. MiTCR, run with a Q25 quality threshold and the strictest error-elimination algorithm, handled CDR3 identification, clonotype clustering and error correction. A nonparametric unseen species model with Euler transformation was used to estimate a lower bound on total TCR beta diversity. TCRdb reprocessed the public reads (quality trimming at Q25 with fastp, clone calling with MiXCR) and kept in-frame beta chains. CDR3 protein duplicates are merged, each entry listing the most common genes and DNA. The V and J calls and clone size are TCRdb's, not the authors'. The sample table records 1.5 million to 2 million distinct CDR3 sequences; around 40% of these occur just once. The ten largest make up 20% to 25% of the sample.

Donors were 30 to 45 systemically healthy Caucasian individuals from Russia aged roughly 6 to 90 years. Ten milliliters of peripheral blood were drawn from each donor into EDTA-treated Vacutainer tubes. Ficoll-Paque density-gradient centrifugation was used to isolate PBMCs, with at least 7 million per sample. Total RNA, at least 5 micrograms per sample, was extracted from PBMCs with Trizol reagent. For every donor, an aliquot of PBMCs went through flow cytometry to measure the percentages of naive CD45RAhigh/CD27high T cells. The germline V gene (reference sequence) supplies CDR1 DFQATT and CDR2 SNEGSKA. The CDR3 contains 16 residues, cysteine and phenylalanine counted. CDR3 DNA is the only sequence kept; it has 48 bases, read in frame from the first base.

Recombination connected TRBV20-1 to TRBJ2-5, with 7 middle bases fitting TRBD1. The last part of the DNA fits TRBJ2-7 better; the J call may be wrong. This TCR was sampled from a human donor in good health. Sequenced input: blood. The CDR3 amino acid sequence is: CSARDRGKGLPYEQYF. In nucleotides, the sequence is TGCAGTGCTAGAGACAGGGGGAAAGGACTGCCCTACGAGCAGTACTTC.